This T cell receptor (beta chain) is drawn from a study of blood T cell repertoires in COVID-19 (dated by TCRdb to between 2020 and 2021). Regarding the study in general: Collaborator samples came from the United States, Italy and Spain and covered acute and convalescent phases of COVID-19. The material from the prospective study consisted of cDNA or gDNA derived from T cells, B-cell-depleted T cells, or PBMCs. The dataset comprised deeply sampled blood TCRbeta repertoires from subjects exposed to, actively infected with, or recovered from COVID-19. The repertoires were made available in a free public database intended to serve as a resource for research on the immune response to SARS-CoV-2. The samples were drawn from the first 160 participants of the ongoing ImmuneRACE study and from 1,254 subjects provided by 6 global collaborators. The sample metadata nearly always contained a de-identified subject ID, COVID-19 status, age in years and sex. HLA class I and class II types, where available, came from metadata supplied by the sample provider rather than from assay-based typing.

Beyond this particular receptor, the publication reports: The amount of clinical and demographic metadata varied by source and participant and was provided uncurated.

Participants in the prospective study were enrolled through a virtual design, were aged about 18 to 89 years, and lived in 24 United States geographic areas. In the prospective study, cohorts were assigned on the basis of participant-reported clinical history obtained from a screening survey and a study questionnaire. A participant counted as exposed if, within 2 weeks of entering the study, that participant had been in contact with someone who had a PCR-confirmed or clinician-diagnosed COVID-19 case. Mobile phlebotomists in the prospective study collected whole blood, serum and a nasopharyngeal or oropharyngeal swab from every participant. Additional blood draws and questionnaires over an approximately 2-month period could optionally be provided by prospective study participants. Before DNA extraction, prospective study blood samples were shipped either frozen or at room temperature. Including the terminal cysteine and phenylalanine, the CDR3 comprises 15 residues. Just CDR3 DNA is preserved here, 45 bases in frame from base 1. From the germline V gene, CDR1 is MGHRA and CDR2 is YSYEKL. At the junction V is shortened by 3 bases and J by 0 bases, with 10 bases in between.

This clone occurred once. No antigen is known for it. No much larger clone is present one base from it, and per-base qualities are unavailable. The immunoSEQ Assay, a bias-controlled multiplex PCR, was used to amplify TCRbeta CDR3 regions from genomic DNA. In the paper's pipeline: Within the assay, amplification of reference gene primers was used to estimate how many nucleated cells each sample contained. To quantify the absolute abundance of each unique TCRbeta CDR3 rearrangement, sequence reads were collapsed and filtered. For each sample, productive Simpson clonality was calculated as the square root of Simpson's diversity index over productive rearrangements. Sourced from immuneACCESS, this table was stored by TCRdb with only in-frame sequences that have V and J called. A share of the clones is absent; for the studies checked, an unresolved V gene accounts for under half, and the remainder has no known explanation. That table gives V, J and clone size, and the DNA gave D and trimming. Here the sample has roughly 200,000 clones; about four fifths occur a single time. The top ten clonotypes cover 3% to 3.5% of the sample.

The sequence was collected from a woman aged 25-40 years who had been exposed to COVID-19. Sequences were obtained from PBMCs or T cells enriched from blood (not recorded which). Rearrangement joined TRBV4-1 to TRBJ2-3, and perhaps TRBD2 as D gene, on 5 matching bases. The nucleotide sequence reads TGCGCCAGCAGCCAGGGAGTGTTTAGCACAGATACGCAGTATTTT. This yields the protein CASSQGVFSTDTQYF.